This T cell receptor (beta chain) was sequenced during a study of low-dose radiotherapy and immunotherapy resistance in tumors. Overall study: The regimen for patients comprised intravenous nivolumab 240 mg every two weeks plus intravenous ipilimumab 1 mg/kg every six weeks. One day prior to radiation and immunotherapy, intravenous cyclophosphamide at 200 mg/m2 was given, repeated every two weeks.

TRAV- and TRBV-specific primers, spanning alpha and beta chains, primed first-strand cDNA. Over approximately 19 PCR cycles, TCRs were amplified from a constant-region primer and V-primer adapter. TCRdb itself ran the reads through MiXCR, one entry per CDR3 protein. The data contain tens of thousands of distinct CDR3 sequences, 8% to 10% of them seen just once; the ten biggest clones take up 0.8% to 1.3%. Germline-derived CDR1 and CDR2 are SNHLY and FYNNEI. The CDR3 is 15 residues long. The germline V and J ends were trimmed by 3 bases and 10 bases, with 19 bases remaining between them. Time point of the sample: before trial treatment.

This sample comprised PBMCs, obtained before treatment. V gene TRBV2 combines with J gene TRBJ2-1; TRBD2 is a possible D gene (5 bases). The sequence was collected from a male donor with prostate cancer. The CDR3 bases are TGTGCCAGCAGTGATGACGGGATTGGGTTCGACGAGCAGTTCTTC. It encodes CASSDDGIGFDEQFF.